A single count supports the clone carrying this TCR beta chain. Original methodology: Quantification of nucleated cells was approximated via reference gene primer amplification. Clones were read by immunoSEQ multiplex PCR, and TCRdb kept only the in-frame ones, dropping some. That table furnishes V, J and clone size, whereas the DNA furnished D and trimming. The repertoire includes around 260,000 clones, around 86% of them detected once, and 13% sits in the top ten. This sample was taken from a study of blood T cell repertoires in COVID-19. Study-level information: Samples of COVID-19 (acute and convalescent) were obtained from the United States, Italy and Spain. PBMCs, B-cell-depleted T cells, or T cells were the source of the cDNA or gDNA that made up the material.

Material: peripheral blood. This clonotype was sampled from a human donor in a cohort sampled during active COVID-19.

CDR3 loop: CALLSSTGELFF. In nucleotides, the CDR3 is TGTGCCCTCCTTTCCAGTACCGGGGAGCTGTTTTTT. The chain combines TRBV2 with TRBJ2-2; D uncertain. Germline V CDR1 and CDR2: SNHLY, FYNNEI. The ends were cut back, 11 bases at V and 5 bases at J, with 12 bases in the middle. The CDR3 extends over 12 amino acids.